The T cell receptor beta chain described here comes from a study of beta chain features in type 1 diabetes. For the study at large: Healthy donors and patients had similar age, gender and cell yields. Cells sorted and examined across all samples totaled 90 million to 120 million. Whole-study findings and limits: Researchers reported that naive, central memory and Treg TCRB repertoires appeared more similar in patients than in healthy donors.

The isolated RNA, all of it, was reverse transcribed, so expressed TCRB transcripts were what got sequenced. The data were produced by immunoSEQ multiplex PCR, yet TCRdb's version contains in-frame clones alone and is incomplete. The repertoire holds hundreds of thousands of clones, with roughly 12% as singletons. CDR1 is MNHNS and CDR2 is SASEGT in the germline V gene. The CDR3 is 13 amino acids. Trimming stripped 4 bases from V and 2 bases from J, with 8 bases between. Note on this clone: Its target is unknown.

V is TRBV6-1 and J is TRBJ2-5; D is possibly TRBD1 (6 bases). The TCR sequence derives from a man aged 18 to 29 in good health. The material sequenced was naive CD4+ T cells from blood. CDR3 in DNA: TGTGCCAGCAGTGGGGGGCTGCAAGAGACCCAGTACTTC. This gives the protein CASSGGLQETQYF.